These 4 T cell receptor beta chains originate from one sample sequenced in a study of blood T cell repertoires in COVID-19. The repertoire was sequenced with immunoSEQ multiplex PCR; TCRdb's copy has only in-frame clones and lacks some. The sample holds approximately 300,000 clones, nearly 90% seen once. The sequenced sample was PBMCs or T cells enriched from blood (not recorded which). The origin of the receptors is a woman aged 18-35 years with acute COVID-19.

The chain is built from TRBV24-1 and TRBJ1-5, with a weak D call TRBD1 (5 bases). CDR1 is KGHDR and CDR2 is SFDVKD in the germline V gene. Trimming removed 5 bases from V and 2 bases from J, with 6 bases in between. The CDR3 is 13 amino acids. This CDR3 is CATSGGGNQPQHF. The CDR3 DNA is TGTGCCACCAGTGGGGGGGGCAATCAGCCCCAGCATTTT.

This clone has only a few counts. The rearrangement links TRBV6-5 to TRBJ1-2; D might be TRBD1 (5 bases). The germline CDR1 and CDR2 sequences are MNHEY and SVGAGI. The CDR3 covers 12 residues. V lost 7 bases to trimming and J lost 6 bases, with 12 bases between them. The CDR3 bases are TGTGCCAGCACCCAGGGAATTGATGGCTACACCTTC. Residues: CASTQGIDGYTF.

This clone occurred once. V usage is TRBV11-2 and J usage is TRBJ1-2, with unresolved D. Germline V gene lookup returns CDR1 SGHAT and CDR2 FQNNGV. Trimming pared 0 bases from V and 0 bases from J, leaving 11 bases between. The length of the CDR3 is 16 residues. In DNA form, the CDR3 reads TGTGCCAGCAGCTTAGATCCTGGGAGAACTAACTATGGCTACACCTTC. This sequence encodes CASSLDPGRTNYGYTF.

This chain joins TRBV28 and TRBJ1-1, with D perhaps matching TRBD1 (5 bases). Germline V gene sequence: CDR1 MDHEN, CDR2 SYDVKM. V lost 2 bases and J lost 3, with 10 bases in between. CDR3 length: 14 amino acids. The CDR3 is CASSLGRAHTEAFF. In nucleotides, the CDR3 is TGTGCCAGCAGTTTAGGCAGGGCCCACACTGAAGCTTTCTTT.